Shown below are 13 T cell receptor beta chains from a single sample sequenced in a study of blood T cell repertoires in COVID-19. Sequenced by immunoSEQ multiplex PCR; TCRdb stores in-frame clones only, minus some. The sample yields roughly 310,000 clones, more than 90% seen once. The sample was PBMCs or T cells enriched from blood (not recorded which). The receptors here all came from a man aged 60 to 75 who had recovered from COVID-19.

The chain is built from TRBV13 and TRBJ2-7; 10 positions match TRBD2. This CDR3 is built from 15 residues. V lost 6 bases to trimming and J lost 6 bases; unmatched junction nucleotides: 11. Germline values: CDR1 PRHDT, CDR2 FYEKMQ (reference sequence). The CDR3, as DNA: TGTGCCAGCAGGGTTGGTGGGACTAGCGCTTCCGAGCAGTACTTC. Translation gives CASRVGGTSASEQYF. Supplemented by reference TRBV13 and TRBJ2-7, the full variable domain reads AAGVIQSPRHLIKEKRETATLKCYPIPRHDTVYWYQQGPGQDPQFLISFYEKMQSDKGSIPDRFSAQQFSDYHSELNMSSLELGDSALYFCASRVGGTSASEQYFGPGTRLTVT.

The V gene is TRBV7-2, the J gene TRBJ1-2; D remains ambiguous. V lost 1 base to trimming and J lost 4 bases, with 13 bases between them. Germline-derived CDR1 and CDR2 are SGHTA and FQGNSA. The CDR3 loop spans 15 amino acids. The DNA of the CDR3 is TGTGCCAGCAGCTTAGGTGGAGGGTCCTCCTATGGCTACACCTTC. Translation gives CASSLGGGSSYGYTF.

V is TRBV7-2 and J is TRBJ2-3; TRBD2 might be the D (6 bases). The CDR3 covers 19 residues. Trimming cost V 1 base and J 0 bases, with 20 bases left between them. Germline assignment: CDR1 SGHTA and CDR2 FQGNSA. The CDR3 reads CASSLGGRESGPSTDTQYF. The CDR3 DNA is TGTGCCAGCAGCTTAGGCGGCCGGGAGTCCGGCCCTAGCACAGATACGCAGTATTTT.

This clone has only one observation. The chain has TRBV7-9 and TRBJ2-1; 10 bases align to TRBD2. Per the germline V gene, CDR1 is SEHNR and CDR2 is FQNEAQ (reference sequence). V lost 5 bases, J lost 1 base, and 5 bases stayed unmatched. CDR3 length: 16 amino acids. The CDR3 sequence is CASSDSGGPSYNEQFF. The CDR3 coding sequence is TGTGCCAGCAGCGATAGCGGGGGGCCTTCCTACAATGAGCAGTTCTTC. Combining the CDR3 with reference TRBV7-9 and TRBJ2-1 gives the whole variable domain DTGVSQNPRHKITKRGQNVTFRCDPISEHNRLYWYRQTLGQGPEFLTYFQNEAQLEKSRLLSDRFSAERPKGSFSTLEIQRTEQGDSAMYLCASSDSGGPSYNEQFFGPGTRLTVL.

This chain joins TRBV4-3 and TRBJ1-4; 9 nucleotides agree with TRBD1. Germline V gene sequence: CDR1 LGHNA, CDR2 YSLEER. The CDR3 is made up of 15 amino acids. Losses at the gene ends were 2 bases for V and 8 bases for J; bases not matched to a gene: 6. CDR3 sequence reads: CASSQTGTGREKLFF. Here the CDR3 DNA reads TGCGCCAGCAGCCAAACCGGGACAGGGAGGGAAAAACTGTTTTTT.

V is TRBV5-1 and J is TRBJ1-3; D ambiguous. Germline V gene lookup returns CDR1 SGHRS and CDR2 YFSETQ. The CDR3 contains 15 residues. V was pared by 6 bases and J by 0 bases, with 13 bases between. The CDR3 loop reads CASTLMGSSGNTIYF. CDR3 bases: TGCGCCAGCACTTTGATGGGGAGCTCTGGAAACACCATATATTTT.

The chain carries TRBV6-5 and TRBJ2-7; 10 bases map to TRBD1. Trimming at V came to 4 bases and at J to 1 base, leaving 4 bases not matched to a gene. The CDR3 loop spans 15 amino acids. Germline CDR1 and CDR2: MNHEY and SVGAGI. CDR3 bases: TGTGCCAGCAGTTGGGGACAGGGGCCATCCTACGAGCAGTACTTC. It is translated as CASSWGQGPSYEQYF.

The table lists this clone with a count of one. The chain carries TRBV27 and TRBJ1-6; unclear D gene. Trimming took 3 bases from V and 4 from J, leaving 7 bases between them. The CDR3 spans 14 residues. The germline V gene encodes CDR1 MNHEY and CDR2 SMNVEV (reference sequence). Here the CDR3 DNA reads TGTGCCAGCAGTTTGAACAGTTATAATTCACCCCTCCACTTT. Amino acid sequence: CASSLNSYNSPLHF.

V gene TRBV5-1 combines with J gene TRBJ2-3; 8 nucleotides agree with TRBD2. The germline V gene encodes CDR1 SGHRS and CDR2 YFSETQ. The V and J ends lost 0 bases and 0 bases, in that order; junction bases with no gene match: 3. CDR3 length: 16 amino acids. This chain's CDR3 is CASSLGTSSSTDTQYF. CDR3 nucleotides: TGCGCCAGCAGCTTGGGGACTAGCAGCAGCACAGATACGCAGTATTTT.

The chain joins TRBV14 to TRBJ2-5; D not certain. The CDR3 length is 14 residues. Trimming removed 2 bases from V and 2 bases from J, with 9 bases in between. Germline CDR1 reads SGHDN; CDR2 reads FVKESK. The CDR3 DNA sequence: TGTGCCAGCAGCCAATTCGGTGATCAAGAGACCCAGTACTTC. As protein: CASSQFGDQETQYF.

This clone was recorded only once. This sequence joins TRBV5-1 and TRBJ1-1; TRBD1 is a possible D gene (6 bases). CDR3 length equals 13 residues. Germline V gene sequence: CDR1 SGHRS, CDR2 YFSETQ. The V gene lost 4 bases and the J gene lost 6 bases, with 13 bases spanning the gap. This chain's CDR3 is CASSQQGRPEAFF. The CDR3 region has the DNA TGCGCCAGCAGCCAACAGGGTAGGCCTGAAGCTTTCTTT.

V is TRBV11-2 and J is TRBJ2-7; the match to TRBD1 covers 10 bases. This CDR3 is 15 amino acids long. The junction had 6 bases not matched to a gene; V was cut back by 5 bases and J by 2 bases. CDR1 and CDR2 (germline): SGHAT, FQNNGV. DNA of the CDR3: TGTGCCAGCAGCACTGGGACAGGGGCGGCCTACGAGCAGTACTTC. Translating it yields CASSTGTGAAYEQYF.

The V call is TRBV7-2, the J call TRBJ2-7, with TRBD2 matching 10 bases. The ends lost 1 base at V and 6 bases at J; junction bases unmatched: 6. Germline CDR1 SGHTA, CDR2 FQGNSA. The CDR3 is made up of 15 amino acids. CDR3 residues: CASSLERLAGGEQYF. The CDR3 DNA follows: TGTGCCAGCAGCTTAGAAAGACTAGCGGGCGGCGAGCAGTACTTC.